This T cell receptor (beta chain) was sequenced for a study of post-analysis software for immune sequencing data (dated by TCRdb to about 2015). Study-level background: Recorded disease courses included relapsing-remitting, secondary progressive and progressive-relapsing multiple sclerosis, with some patients lacking subtype annotation. The multiple sclerosis patient repertoires were compared with some twelve previously published healthy control repertoires from donors aged about 6 to 26 years. A subset of samples was prepared in parallel using single-end sample barcoding, then pooled and co-amplified after Illumina adapter ligation.

The library was produced with PCR. This sample was sequenced with an Illumina HiSeq 2500. To reduce PCR and sequencing biases, unique molecular identifiers were built into the TCR beta cDNA libraries. Approximately 500,000 cDNA molecules were obtained per 1 to 10 million input T cells, so each molecule approximated one T cell. The patient libraries were prepared and sequenced using the same protocol as the earlier healthy control dataset. Samples belonging to the same batch were prepared together, multiplexed and sequenced on a shared HiSeq lane. Regarding the original processing steps: MIGEC handled the raw barcoded reads, throwing out single-read molecular identifier groups before consensus assembly and CDR3 extraction. Clonotype tables were post-analysed with VDJtools, and diversity was normalized by down-sampling all datasets to the smallest sample size. Repertoire overlap clustering matched CDR3 amino acid but not nucleotide sequences to correct batch-related cross-sample contamination. TCRdb applied fastp at Q25 and MiXCR to the public reads, then kept only in-frame beta chains. Each entry is one CDR3 protein sequence, shown with its most common DNA and genes. The V and J calls and clone size are TCRdb's, not the authors'. This sample comprises under 200,000 distinct CDR3 sequences, 29% of them detected only once. The ten top clones hold roughly 3.4% of the sample.

Here is what the overall study found, with its caveats: The control group was slightly older than the multiple sclerosis patient group. Patients showed significantly higher frequencies than controls for five TRBV segments, among them TRBV5-6, TRBV5-1 and TRBV20-1. Strong co-clustering of samples prepared in the same batch was shown by direct clustering with F measure, prompting a batch-effect correction. Compared with controls, multiple sclerosis patients had significantly lower normalized Chao1 diversity, a finding suggesting substantial peripheral T-cell clonal expansion.

TCR beta repertoires were profiled from peripheral blood of approximately 13 young patients with multiple sclerosis to demonstrate the VDJtools post-analysis software. The multiple sclerosis patients were children and adolescents ranging in age from roughly 6 to 16 years. With respect to this clonotype: Its binding antigen is unknown. A single base separates this from a much larger clone, so it may be a read error.

The CDR3 sequence holds 14 residues, the cysteine and phenylalanine included. Here the CDR3 DNA is all that survives: 42 bases in frame from base 1. Cut back by 2 bases and 10 bases, the V and J ends lie 17 bases apart. Reading the germline V gene gives CDR1 MDHEN and CDR2 SYDVKM. The V and J segments used are TRBV28 and TRBJ1-2; confidence is insufficient to name the D gene. The sample consisted of blood. This receptor was identified in a girl aged 2 to 17 with multiple sclerosis. The DNA is TGTGCCAGCAGTTTAGAGACGGGTACTCATGACTACACCTTC. It is translated as CASSLETGTHDYTF.